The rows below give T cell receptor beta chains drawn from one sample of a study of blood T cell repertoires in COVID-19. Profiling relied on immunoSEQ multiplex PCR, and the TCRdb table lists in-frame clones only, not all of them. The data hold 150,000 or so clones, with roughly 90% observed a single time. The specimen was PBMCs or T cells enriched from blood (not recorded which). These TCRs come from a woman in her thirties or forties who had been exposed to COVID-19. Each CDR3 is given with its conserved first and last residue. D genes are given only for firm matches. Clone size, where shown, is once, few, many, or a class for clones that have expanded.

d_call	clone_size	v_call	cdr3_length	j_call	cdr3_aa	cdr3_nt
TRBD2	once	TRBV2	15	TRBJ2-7	CASTEGGGRFYEQYF	TGTGCCAGCACCGAAGGCGGGGGGAGGTTCTACGAGCAGTACTTC
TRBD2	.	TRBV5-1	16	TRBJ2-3	CASRSTSGSRADTQYF	TGCGCCAGCCGATCGACTAGCGGGAGTCGGGCAGATACGCAGTATTTT
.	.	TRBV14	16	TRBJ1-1	CASSQERGSLNTEAFF	TGTGCCAGCAGCCAAGAACGGGGGAGCTTGAACACTGAAGCTTTCTTT
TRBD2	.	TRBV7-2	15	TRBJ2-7	CASSVGLAGAYEQYF	TGTGCCAGCAGCGTGGGACTAGCGGGAGCCTACGAGCAGTACTTC
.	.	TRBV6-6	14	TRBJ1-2	CASRDRFLHYGYTF	TGTGCCAGCAGAGACAGGTTTTTACACTATGGCTACACCTTC
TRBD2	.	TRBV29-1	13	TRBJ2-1	CSVEWTSEQGQFF	TGCAGCGTTGAATGGACTAGCGAACAGGGGCAGTTCTTC
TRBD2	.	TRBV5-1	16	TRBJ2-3	CASSLVLAGVTDTQYF	TGCGCCAGCAGCTTGGTTCTAGCGGGGGTCACAGATACGCAGTATTTT
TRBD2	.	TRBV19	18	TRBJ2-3	CASSIGTSGGSSTDTQYF	TGTGCCAGTAGTATAGGGACTAGCGGGGGCTCTAGCACAGATACGCAGTATTTT
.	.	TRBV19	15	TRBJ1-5	CASSTRGGGNQPQHF	TGTGCCAGTAGCACTCGGGGAGGGGGCAATCAGCCCCAGCATTTT
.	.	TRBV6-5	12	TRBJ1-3	CASTRDRNTIYF	TGTGCCAGCACGAGGGATCGGAACACCATATATTTT
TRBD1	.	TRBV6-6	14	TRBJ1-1	CASSTRQGVTEAFF	TGTGCCAGCAGTACCCGACAGGGTGTCACTGAAGCTTTCTTT
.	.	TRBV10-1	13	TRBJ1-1	CASSGRGSTEAFF	TGCGCCAGCAGTGGCAGGGGAAGTACTGAAGCTTTCTTT
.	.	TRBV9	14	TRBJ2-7	CASSARGGSYEQYF	TGTGCCAGCAGCGCCAGGGGTGGCTCCTACGAGCAGTACTTC
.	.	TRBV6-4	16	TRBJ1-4	CATSDRTTATNEKLFF	TGTGCCACCTCAGACAGAACTACTGCAACTAATGAAAAACTGTTTTTT
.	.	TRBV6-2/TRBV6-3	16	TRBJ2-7	CASSYSGMRKGYEQYF	TGTGCCAGCAGTTACTCAGGGATGCGCAAGGGGTACGAGCAGTACTTC
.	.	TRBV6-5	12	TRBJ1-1	CASSYGGTEAFF	TGTGCCAGCAGTTACGGCGGGACTGAAGCTTTCTTT
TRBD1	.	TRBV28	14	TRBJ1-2	CASTLPGGGYGYTF	TGTGCCAGCACCCTGCCAGGGGGTGGCTATGGCTACACCTTC
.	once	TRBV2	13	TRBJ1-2	CASDTGIDYGYTF	TGTGCCAGCGACACCGGGATAGACTATGGCTACACCTTC
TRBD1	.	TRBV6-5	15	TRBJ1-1	CASLTGGHMNTEAFF	TGTGCCAGCCTAACAGGGGGCCATATGAACACTGAAGCTTTCTTT
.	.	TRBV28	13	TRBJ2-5	CASSTPARETQYF	TGTGCCTCAAGCACCCCGGCGCGGGAGACCCAGTACTTC
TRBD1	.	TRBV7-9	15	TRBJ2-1	CASNAPGQGYNEQFF	TGTGCCAGCAACGCCCCGGGACAGGGATACAATGAGCAGTTCTTC
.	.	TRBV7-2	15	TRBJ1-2	CASSLDGGGGYGYTF	TGTGCCAGCAGCTTAGATGGGGGGGGAGGCTATGGCTACACCTTC
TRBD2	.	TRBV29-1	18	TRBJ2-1	CSVDARGLAGGRNNEQFF	TGCAGCGTTGACGCAAGGGGGCTAGCGGGAGGGCGAAACAATGAGCAGTTCTTC
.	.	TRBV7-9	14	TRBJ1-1	CASSLVGRGSEAFF	TGTGCCAGCAGCTTAGTAGGGCGAGGGTCGGAGGCTTTCTTT
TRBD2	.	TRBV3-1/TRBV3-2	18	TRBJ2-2	CASSHPAGETWGTGELFF	TGTGCCAGCAGCCACCCAGCGGGGGAGACTTGGGGCACCGGGGAGCTGTTTTTT
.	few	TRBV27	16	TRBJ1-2	CASSLLSPRQGIGYTF	TGTGCCAGCAGTTTATTGTCCCCCAGGCAGGGGATTGGCTACACCTTC
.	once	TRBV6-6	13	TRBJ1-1	CASSRGENTEAFF	TGTGCCAGCAGCCGGGGTGAGAACACTGAAGCTTTCTTT
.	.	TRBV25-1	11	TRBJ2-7	CASSDSYEQYF	TGTGCCAGCAGCGATAGCTACGAGCAGTACTTC
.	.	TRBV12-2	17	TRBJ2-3	CASRSFLGGWCTDTQYF	TGTGCAAGTCGCTCGTTCTTAGGAGGATGGTGCACAGATACGCAGTATTTT
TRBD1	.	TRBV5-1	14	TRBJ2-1	CASSFRDRGHEQFF	TGCGCCAGCAGCTTCCGGGACAGGGGGCATGAGCAGTTCTTC
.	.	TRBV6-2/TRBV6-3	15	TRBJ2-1	CASSYPQLNYNEQFF	TGTGCCAGCAGTTACCCACAGCTTAACTACAATGAGCAGTTCTTC
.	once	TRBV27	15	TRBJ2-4	CASSLIGGTKNIQYF	TGTGCCAGCAGTTTAATTGGGGGGACCAAAAACATTCAGTACTTC
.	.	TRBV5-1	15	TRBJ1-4	CASSLGQQSGEKLFF	TGCGCCAGCAGCTTGGGGCAGCAGTCGGGTGAAAAACTGTTTTTT
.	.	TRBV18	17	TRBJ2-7	CASSPAVAGAQSYEQYF	TGTGCCAGCTCACCAGCGGTGGCGGGGGCCCAGTCCTACGAGCAGTACTTC
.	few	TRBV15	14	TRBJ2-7	CATSRDREAAEQYF	TGTGCCACCAGCAGAGATCGAGAAGCCGCCGAGCAGTACTTC
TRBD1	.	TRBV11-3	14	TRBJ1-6	CASSSGQDNSPLHF	TGTGCCAGCAGCTCCGGACAGGACAATTCACCCCTCCACTTT
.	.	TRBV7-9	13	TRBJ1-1	CASIGTSNTEAFF	TGTGCCAGCATCGGGACATCGAACACTGAAGCTTTCTTT
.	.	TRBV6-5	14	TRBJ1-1	CASTSERVWAEAFF	TGTGCCAGCACCTCCGAGAGGGTTTGGGCTGAAGCTTTCTTT
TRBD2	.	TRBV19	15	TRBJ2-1	CASSATAGAYNEQFF	TGTGCCAGTAGTGCCACAGCGGGAGCATACAATGAGCAGTTCTTC
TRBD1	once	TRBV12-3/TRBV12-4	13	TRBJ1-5	CASSPTGVQPQHF	TGTGCCAGCAGTCCAACAGGGGTTCAGCCCCAGCATTTT
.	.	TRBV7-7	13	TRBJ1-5	CASSLDRDQPQHF	TGTGCCAGCAGCTTAGACAGGGATCAGCCCCAGCATTTT
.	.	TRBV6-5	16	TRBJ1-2	CASSYRPPRGLRGYTF	TGTGCCAGCAGTTACCGCCCTCCTCGGGGGTTGAGAGGCTACACCTTC
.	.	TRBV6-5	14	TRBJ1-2	CASSYGGANYGYTF	TGTGCCAGCAGTTACGGGGGGGCCAACTATGGCTACACCTTC
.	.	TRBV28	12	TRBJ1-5	CAITGSNQPQHF	TGTGCGATTACAGGTAGCAATCAGCCCCAGCATTTT
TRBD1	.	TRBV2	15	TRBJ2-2	CASRSTGGSTGELFF	TGTGCCAGCAGATCGACAGGGGGATCCACCGGGGAGCTGTTTTTT
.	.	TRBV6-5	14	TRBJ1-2	CASSYAPGINGYTF	TGTGCCAGCAGTTACGCCCCGGGGATCAATGGCTACACCTTC
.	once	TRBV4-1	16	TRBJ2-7	CASSQHTGSLSYEQYF	TGCGCCAGCAGCCAACACACAGGGTCTCTCTCCTACGAGCAGTACTTC
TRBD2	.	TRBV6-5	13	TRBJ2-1	CASTQRENNEQFF	TGTGCCAGCACCCAGCGGGAGAACAATGAGCAGTTCTTC
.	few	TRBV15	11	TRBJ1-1	CATSRATEAFF	TGTGCCACCAGCAGAGCAACTGAAGCTTTCTTT
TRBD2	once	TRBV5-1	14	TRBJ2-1	CASSASGGAGEQFF	TGCGCCAGCAGTGCTAGCGGGGGGGCAGGTGAGCAGTTCTTC
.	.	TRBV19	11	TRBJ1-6	CASSICTPLHF	TGTGCCAGTAGTATTTGTACACCCCTCCACTTT
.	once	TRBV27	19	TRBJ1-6	CASSLSSSQGSSYNSPLHF	TGTGCCAGCAGTTTATCCAGTTCGCAGGGAAGCTCCTATAATTCACCCCTCCACTTT
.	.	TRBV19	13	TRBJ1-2	CASSIGFNYGYTF	TGTGCCAGTAGTATCGGGTTTAACTATGGCTACACCTTC
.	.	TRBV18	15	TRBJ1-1	CASTRGRGANTEAFF	TGTGCCAGCACTCGCGGGCGCGGGGCGAACACTGAAGCTTTCTTT
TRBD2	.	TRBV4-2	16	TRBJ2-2	CASSREASGGTGELFF	TGTGCCAGCAGCCGAGAAGCTAGCGGGGGGACCGGGGAGCTGTTTTTT
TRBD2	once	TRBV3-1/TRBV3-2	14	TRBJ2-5	CASSLGRGQETQYF	TGTGCCAGCAGCCTAGGGAGGGGCCAAGAGACCCAGTACTTC
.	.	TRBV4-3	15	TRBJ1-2	CASNYGVQGSYGYTF	TGCGCCAGCAACTACGGAGTTCAGGGCAGCTATGGCTACACCTTC
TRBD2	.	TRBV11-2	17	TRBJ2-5	CASSLDRNSGRVETQYF	TGTGCCAGCAGCTTAGATCGGAATAGCGGGAGGGTAGAGACCCAGTACTTC
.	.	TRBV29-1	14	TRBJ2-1	CSVAGESSYNEQFF	TGCAGCGTTGCGGGGGAGAGCTCCTACAATGAGCAGTTCTTC